The subject of this entry is one TCR beta chain. Its antigen remains unidentified. The table came from immunoSEQ multiplex PCR; TCRdb's copy has only in-frame clones and leaves some out. Here the sample spans about 980,000 clones, about three quarters being singletons. None of the donors, who were healthy HIV-negative adults, had recently had acute infections or vaccinations. With 4 bases clipped from V and 1 base from J, the junction kept 10 bases outside the gene matches. Germline loops: CDR1 SGHNT, CDR2 YYREEE (reference sequence). This CDR3 region has 17 residues. The data derive from a study of shared clonotypes between healthy human individuals. Study at large: Two women and a few men aged 18 to 49 served as donors.

General study findings and limits: Apart from blood, nothing was sampled; tissue repertoires likely differ. Clonotypes that were shared across a few donors made up roughly 5% of naive CD4 clonotypes.

The specimen was memory CD4+ T cells sorted from blood. This sample's subset: CD45RA-negative fraction. The TCR comes from a man younger than 30 in good health. This chain uses TRBV5-4 with TRBJ2-7, with 11 bases aligning to TRBD2. CDR3 sequence (DNA): TGTGCCAGCAGCCCAACTAGCGGGAGAGCCAAATCCTACGAGCAGTACTTC. The encoded protein is CASSPTSGRAKSYEQYF.